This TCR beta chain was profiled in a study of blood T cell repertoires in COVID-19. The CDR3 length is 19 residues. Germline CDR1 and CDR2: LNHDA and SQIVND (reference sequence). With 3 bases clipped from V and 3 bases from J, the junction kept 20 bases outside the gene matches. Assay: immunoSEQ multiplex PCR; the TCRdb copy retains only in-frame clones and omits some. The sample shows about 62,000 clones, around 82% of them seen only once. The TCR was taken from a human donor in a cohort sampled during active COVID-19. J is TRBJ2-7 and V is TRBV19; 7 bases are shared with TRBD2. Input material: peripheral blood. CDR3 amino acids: CASSMGREFYTSDDYEQYF. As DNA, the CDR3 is TGTGCCAGTAGTATGGGCAGGGAGTTTTATACTAGCGACGACTACGAGCAGTACTTC.